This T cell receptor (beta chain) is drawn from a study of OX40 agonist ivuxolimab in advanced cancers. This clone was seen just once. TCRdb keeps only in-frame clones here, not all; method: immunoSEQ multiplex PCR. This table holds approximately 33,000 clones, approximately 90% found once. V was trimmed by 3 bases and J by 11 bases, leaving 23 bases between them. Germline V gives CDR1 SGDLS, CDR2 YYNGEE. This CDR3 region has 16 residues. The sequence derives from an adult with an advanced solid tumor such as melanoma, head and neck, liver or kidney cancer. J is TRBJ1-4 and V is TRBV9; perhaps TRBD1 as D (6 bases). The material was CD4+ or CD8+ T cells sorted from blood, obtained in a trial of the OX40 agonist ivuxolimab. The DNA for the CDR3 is TGTGCCAGCAGCGCGGGCGCAGGGGAGGTGGGGTGGAAACTGTTTTTT. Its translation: CASSAGAGEVGWKLFF.